The T cell receptor beta chain described here comes from a study of OX40 agonist ivuxolimab in advanced cancers. Study overall: The dose of intravenous ivuxolimab that patients received every 2 weeks ranged from 0.01 to 10 mg/kg. Two cutaneous melanoma patients and one hepatocellular carcinoma patient, three in all, had partial responses.

Study results and caveats: Among T cells, CD8+ cells averaged more expanded clones than CD4+ cells.

In the case of this clone: Its matching antigen is unknown.

TCRdb's copy holds only in-frame clones and misses some; the assay was immunoSEQ multiplex PCR. The profile shows fewer than 85,000 clones, over 80% of them singletons. Here the sequenced sample was CD4+ or CD8+ T cells sorted from blood, taken in a trial of the OX40 agonist ivuxolimab. The source is an adult with an advanced solid tumor such as melanoma, head and neck, liver or kidney cancer.

The CDR3 sequence: CASSYSPGDMQETQYF. The CDR3 region has the DNA TGTGCCAGCAGTTACTCCCCCGGGGACATGCAAGAGACCCAGTACTTC. The chain couples TRBV6-5 to TRBJ2-5, with a possible D match to TRBD1 (6 bases). This CDR3 contains 16 residues. The ends were cut back, 0 bases at V and 2 bases at J, with 13 bases in the middle. Germline CDR1 and CDR2: MNHEY and SVGAGI.